This T cell receptor (beta chain) was retrieved from a study of cytomegalovirus exposure and HLA in healthy donors. Study as a whole: A subsequent analysis reported that the 120 validation repertoires were produced on the same platform that had also been used for the roughly 670 first-cohort repertoires. Study results and caveats: CMV antigen specificity was confirmed in vitro for three CMV-associated chains. Reported results showed that the classifier diagnosed cytomegalovirus status with high specificity and sensitivity. Most TCRs appeared rarely, but some public TCRs recurred in many donors.

A remark on this clone: The antigen remains undetermined.

Produced via immunoSEQ multiplex PCR; TCRdb's table is partial and in-frame only. The profile shows hundreds of thousands of clones, roughly 87% of them singletons. The germline CDR1 and CDR2 sequences are SGDLS and YYNGEE. The CDR3 is 19 amino acids. The V segment lost 2 bases and the J segment 0 bases; nucleotides outside the gene matches: 12. V is TRBV9 and J is TRBJ2-1, with 9 nucleotides matching TRBD2. Sequenced input: PBMCs. The clonotype was recovered from a woman between 18 and 29 years old in good health and CMV-seropositive. The CDR3 is CASSVREREASYSYNEQFF. The CDR3 DNA sequence: TGTGCCAGCAGCGTCCGGGAGCGGGAGGCCTCTTACTCCTACAATGAGCAGTTCTTC.